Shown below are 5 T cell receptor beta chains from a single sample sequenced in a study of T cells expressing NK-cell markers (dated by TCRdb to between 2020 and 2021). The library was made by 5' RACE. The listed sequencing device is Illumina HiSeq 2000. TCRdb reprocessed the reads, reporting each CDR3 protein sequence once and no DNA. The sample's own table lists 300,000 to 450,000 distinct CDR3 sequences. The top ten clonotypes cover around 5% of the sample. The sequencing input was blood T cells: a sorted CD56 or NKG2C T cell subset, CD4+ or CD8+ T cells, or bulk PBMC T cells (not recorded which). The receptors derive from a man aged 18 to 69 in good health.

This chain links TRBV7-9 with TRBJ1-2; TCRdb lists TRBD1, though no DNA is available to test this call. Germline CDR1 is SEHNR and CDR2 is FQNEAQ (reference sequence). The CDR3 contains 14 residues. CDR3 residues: CASSLAPGSGGYTF.

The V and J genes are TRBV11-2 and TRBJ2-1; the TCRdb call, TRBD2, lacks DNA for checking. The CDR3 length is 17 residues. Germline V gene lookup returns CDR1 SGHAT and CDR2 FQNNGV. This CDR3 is CASSLLAGGPLYNEQFF.

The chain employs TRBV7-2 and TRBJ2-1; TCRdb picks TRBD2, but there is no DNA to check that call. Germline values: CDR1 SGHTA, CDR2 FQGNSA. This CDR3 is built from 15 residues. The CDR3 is CASSLVAGGRSEQFF.

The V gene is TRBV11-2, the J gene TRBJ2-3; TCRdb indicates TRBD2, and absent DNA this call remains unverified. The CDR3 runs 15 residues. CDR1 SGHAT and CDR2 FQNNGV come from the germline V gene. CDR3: CASGLAGGNTDTQYF.

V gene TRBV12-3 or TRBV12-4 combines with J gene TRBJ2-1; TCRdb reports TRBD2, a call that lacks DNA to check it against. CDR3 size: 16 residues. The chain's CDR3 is CASSLEVSLGGNEQFF.